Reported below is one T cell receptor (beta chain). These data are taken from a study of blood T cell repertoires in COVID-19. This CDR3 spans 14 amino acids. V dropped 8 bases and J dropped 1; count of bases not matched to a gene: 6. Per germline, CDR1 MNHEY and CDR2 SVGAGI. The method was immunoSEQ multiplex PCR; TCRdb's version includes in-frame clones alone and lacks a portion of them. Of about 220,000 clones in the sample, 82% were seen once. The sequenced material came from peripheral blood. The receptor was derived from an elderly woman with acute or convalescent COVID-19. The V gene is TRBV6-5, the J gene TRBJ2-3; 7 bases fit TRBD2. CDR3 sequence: CASARGDRTDTQYF. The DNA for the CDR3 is TGTGCCAGCGCCCGGGGGGACCGCACAGATACGCAGTATTTT.